This TCR beta chain was sequenced for a study of a mutant IDH1 vaccine in newly diagnosed glioma. Study summary: The initiation of vaccination occurred 4-6 weeks after radiotherapy alone, or with temozolomide cycles.

Clones were sequenced by immunoSEQ multiplex PCR, and TCRdb holds only the in-frame ones, with some missing. The table lists about 36,000 clones, roughly 80% of them singletons. The time point denotes: week 11, during vaccination. The content of each vaccine dose was 300 ug of mutant IDH1 20-mer peptide, and topical imiquimod accompanied it. This CDR3 is 14 amino acids long. Germline CDR1 and CDR2: MNHEY and SMNVEV (reference sequence). The V and J ends lost 6 bases and 4 bases, in that order; junction bases with no gene match: 9. This clone was seen only once. Antigen: not known. The rearrangement links TRBV27 to TRBJ2-7, with 7 bases matching TRBD1. The sequencing used peripheral blood mononuclear cells (PBMCs), collected from a glioma patient whose treatment included an IDH1 peptide vaccine. The source is a woman under 40 with glioma. Some clones in this sample may be carry-over from other donors' samples. Here the CDR3 DNA reads TGTGCCAGCAGCGGGACAGTCCCACCATACGAGCAGTACTTC. Amino acids: CASSGTVPPYEQYF.